At least ten counts were recorded for the clone carrying this T cell receptor (beta chain). The junction had 7 bases not matched to a gene; V was cut back by 6 bases and J by 0 bases. Germline CDR1 reads MNHNS; CDR2 reads SASEGT. CDR3 length: 17 amino acids. Assembly of TCR beta libraries relied on iRepertoire HTBI primers together with Arm-PCR of CDR3 regions. TCRdb analysed the multiplex PCR reads with MiXCR anew, one entry per CDR3 protein. The sample contains more than 400,000 distinct CDR3 sequences, approximately 16% of which appear only once. Time point defined: newly diagnosed GD, antithyroid drugs for less than 3 months. Construction of the TCR library relied on RNA isolated from PBMCs. The data derive from a study of regulatory T cells in long-lasting Graves disease. These data were also reused for a study on T cells in Graves' hyperthyroidism and ophthalmopathy. That report adds: Diagnoses used clinical symptoms, serum thyroxine and TRAb, thyroid ultrasound and orbital computed tomography.

This clonotype was sampled from a woman aged 30 to 39 with Graves disease. This sequence joins TRBV6-1 and TRBJ2-3, with 12 bases lining up with TRBD2. This specimen was peripheral blood mononuclear cells (PBMCs), taken at new diagnosis, from a patient treated with antithyroid drugs. This chain's CDR3 is CASRRVLAGGSTDTQYF. For the CDR3, the DNA is TGTGCCAGCAGGAGAGTACTAGCGGGAGGTAGCACAGATACGCAGTATTTT.